The sample holds one count of the clone carrying this TCR beta chain. The data are from a study of blood T cell repertoires in COVID-19. About the study: The United States, Italy and Spain provided the acute and convalescent COVID-19 samples. The analysed material was cDNA or gDNA that came from T cells, B-cell-depleted T cells, or PBMCs.

Per the original methods: Amplification from reference gene primers served as the basis for estimated nucleated cell counts. Method: immunoSEQ multiplex PCR; TCRdb's copy keeps in-frame clones and lacks some. Clonal size and the V and J genes are those of that table, whereas D and trimming came from the DNA. The table shows tens of thousands of clones, with roughly 84% occurring only once. Material: peripheral blood. The clonotype originates from an older woman with acute or convalescent COVID-19.

CDR3 protein: CSANRGTNEKLFF. The CDR3 DNA reads as TGCAGCGCAAACAGGGGAACTAATGAAAAACTGTTTTTT. The gene calls are TRBV29-1 and TRBJ1-4; 7 bases match TRBD1. The CDR3 totals 13 residues. J was trimmed by 1 base and V by 7 bases; bases with no gene match: 3. Germline V gene sequence: CDR1 SQVTM, CDR2 ANQGSEA.